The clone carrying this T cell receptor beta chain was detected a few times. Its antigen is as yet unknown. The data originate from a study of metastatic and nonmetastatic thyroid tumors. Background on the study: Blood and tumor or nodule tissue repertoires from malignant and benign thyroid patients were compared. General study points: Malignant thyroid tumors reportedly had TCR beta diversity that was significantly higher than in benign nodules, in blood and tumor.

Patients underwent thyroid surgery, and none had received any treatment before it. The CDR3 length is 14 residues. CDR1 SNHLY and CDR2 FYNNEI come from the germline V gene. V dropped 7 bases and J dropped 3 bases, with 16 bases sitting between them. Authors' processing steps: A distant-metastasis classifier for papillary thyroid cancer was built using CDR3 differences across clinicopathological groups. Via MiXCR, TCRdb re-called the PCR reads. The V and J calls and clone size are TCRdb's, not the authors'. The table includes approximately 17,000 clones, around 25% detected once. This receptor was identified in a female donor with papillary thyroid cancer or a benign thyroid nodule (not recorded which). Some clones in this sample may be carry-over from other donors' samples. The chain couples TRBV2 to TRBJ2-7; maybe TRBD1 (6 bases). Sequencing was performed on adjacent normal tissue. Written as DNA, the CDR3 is TGTGCCAGCAACACACAGGGTATGGTCTACGAGCAGTACTTC. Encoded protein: CASNTQGMVYEQYF.